The 4 T cell receptor beta chains listed next were all sequenced from one sample in a study of cytomegalovirus exposure and HLA in healthy donors. The study ran its PCR with 60 Vbeta and 13 Jbeta primers. Sequenced by immunoSEQ multiplex PCR; TCRdb stores in-frame clones only, minus some. This sample has under 200,000 clones, with about four fifths found just once. Material for sequencing was PBMCs. The source is a woman aged 18 to 35 in good health and CMV-seronegative.

CDR3 protein: CASSRTGGAEAFF. CDR3 sequence (DNA): TGTGCCAGCAGTCGGACAGGAGGAGCTGAAGCTTTCTTT. The chain joins TRBV6-5 to TRBJ1-1; 7 positions match TRBD1. CDR3 size: 13 residues. Germline V gives CDR1 MNHEY, CDR2 SVGAGI. The V gene end was trimmed by 5 bases and the J gene end by 6 bases; junction bases not matched to a gene: 6.

The chain has TRBV4-3 and TRBJ2-2, with D maybe TRBD2 (5 bases). This CDR3 is built from 17 residues. From germline, CDR1 is LGHNA and CDR2 YSLEER. V dropped 1 base and J dropped 2 bases, with 14 bases sitting between them. CDR3 in DNA: TGCGCCAGCAGCCAAGTTTTCTCCGGACTCAACACCGGGGAGCTGTTTTTT. As protein: CASSQVFSGLNTGELFF.

The gene calls are TRBV7-8 and TRBJ2-7, with D unresolved. Per germline, CDR1 SGHVS and CDR2 FQNEAQ. The ends were cut back, 5 bases at V and 6 bases at J, with 11 bases in the middle. The length of the CDR3 is 12 residues. CDR3 amino acids: CASSPPTTEQYF. The CDR3 DNA reads as TGTGCCAGCAGCCCCCCCACTACCGAGCAGTACTTC.

This sequence joins TRBV7-2 and TRBJ2-1; D remains ambiguous. The V and J ends lost 3 bases and 5 bases respectively, with 11 bases between them. This CDR3 spans 14 amino acids. Germline values: CDR1 SGHTA, CDR2 FQGNSA. The CDR3 sequence: CASSFRQTHNEQFF. CDR3 DNA: TGTGCCAGCAGCTTCCGGCAGACTCACAATGAGCAGTTCTTC.